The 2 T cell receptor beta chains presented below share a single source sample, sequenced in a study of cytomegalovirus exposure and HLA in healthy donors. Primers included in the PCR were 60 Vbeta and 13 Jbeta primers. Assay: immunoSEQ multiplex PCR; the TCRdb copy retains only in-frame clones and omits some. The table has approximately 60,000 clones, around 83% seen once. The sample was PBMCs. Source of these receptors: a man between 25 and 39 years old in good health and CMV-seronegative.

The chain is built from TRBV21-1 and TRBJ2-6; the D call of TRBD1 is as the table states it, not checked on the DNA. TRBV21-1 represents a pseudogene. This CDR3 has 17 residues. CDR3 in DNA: TGTGCCAGCAGCAACCGACACCTTCGGTCTGGGGCCAACGTCCTGACTTTC. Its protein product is CASSNRHLRSGANVLTF.

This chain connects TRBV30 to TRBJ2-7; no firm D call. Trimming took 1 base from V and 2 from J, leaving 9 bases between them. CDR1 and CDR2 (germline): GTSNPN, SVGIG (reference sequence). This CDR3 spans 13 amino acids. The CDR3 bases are TGTGCCTGGAGTGCACAGTTCCCCTACGAGCAGTACTTC. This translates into CAWSAQFPYEQYF.